The 19 T cell receptor beta chains reported below all come from one sample, sequenced in a study of blood T cell repertoires in COVID-19. Some clones are missing from TCRdb's copy, which holds only in-frame ones; the method was immunoSEQ multiplex PCR. This sample yields 180,000 or so clones, of which 70% to 85% are seen a single time; roughly 14% belongs to the top ten. The sample taken for sequencing was peripheral blood. These receptors were obtained from a man aged 50 to 59 who had recovered from COVID-19.

The gene calls are TRBV7-9 and TRBJ2-6, with TRBD1 matching over 7 bases. J gave up 3 bases and V 6 bases, and 5 bases lay outside the gene matches. Germline lookup yields CDR1 SEHNR and CDR2 FQNEAQ (reference sequence). This CDR3 spans 15 amino acids. In DNA, the CDR3 is TGTGCCAGCAGGCCACAGGGGTTTGGGGCCAACGTCCTGACTTTC. Encoded protein: CASRPQGFGANVLTF.

The chain joins TRBV23-1 to TRBJ2-6, with a tentative D call TRBD2 (5 bases). TRBV23-1 is an open reading frame, and its role is uncertain. CDR3 length: 18 residues. Trimming left V 8 bases short and J 1 base short, with 21 bases between. In DNA form, the CDR3 reads TGCGCCAGCGGACCCGGGGTCAGTTCGGGTTCTGGGGCCAACGTCCTGACTTTC. The encoded protein is CASGPGVSSGSGANVLTF.

The chain is built from TRBV28 and TRBJ2-3, with 11 bases aligning to TRBD2. J was trimmed by 0 bases and V by 8 bases; bases with no gene match: 13. CDR3 length: 18 amino acids. Germline V gene sequence: CDR1 MDHEN, CDR2 SYDVKM. The CDR3 loop is CASSRGLAEISSTDTQYF. In DNA, the CDR3 is TGTGCCAGCTCGAGGGGACTAGCGGAGATCTCTAGCACAGATACGCAGTATTTT.

The chain links TRBV6-4 to TRBJ2-1, with 7 bases fitting TRBD1. This CDR3 has 15 amino acids. Germline V gene data show CDR1 as MRHNA and CDR2 as SNTAGT. V shed 6 bases, J shed 0 bases, and the junction held 5 bases outside the gene matches. This CDR3 reads CASSPRDSSYNEQFF. CDR3 DNA: TGTGCCAGCAGCCCCCGGGACAGCTCCTACAATGAGCAGTTCTTC.

In this sample, this clone turned up a few times. The chain's CDR3 is CSLTGTSVETQYF. The CDR3 DNA reads TGCAGCCTTACCGGGACTAGCGTCGAGACCCAGTACTTC. J is TRBJ2-5 and V is TRBV29-1; 10 bases align to TRBD2. The CDR3 loop spans 13 amino acids. Trimming took 8 bases from V and 5 from J; bases not matched to a gene: 8. The germline CDR1 and CDR2 sequences are SQVTM and ANQGSEA. Using reference TRBV29-1 and TRBJ2-5 for the parts outside the CDR3, the full variable domain is SAVISQKPSRDICQRGTSLTIQCQVDSQVTMMFWYRQQPGQSLTLIATANQGSEATYESGFVIDKFPISRPNLTFSTLTVSNMSPEDSSIYLCSLTGTSVETQYFGPGTRLLVL.

The J gene is TRBJ2-1, the V gene TRBV2, with 8 bases fitting TRBD1. Trimming removed 6 bases from V and 8 bases from J; junction bases left unmatched: 6. Germline CDR1 and CDR2: SNHLY and FYNNEI. This CDR3 is 13 amino acids long. This CDR3 is CASRAGQGDEQFF. The CDR3 coding sequence is TGTGCCAGCAGGGCAGGACAGGGCGATGAGCAGTTCTTC.

This rearrangement joins TRBV29-1 to TRBJ2-4, with D possibly being TRBD2 (5 bases). The V gene lost 7 bases and the J gene lost 1 base, with 11 bases spanning the gap. This CDR3 comprises 13 residues. Germline CDR1 is SQVTM and CDR2 is ANQGSEA. The CDR3 sequence is CSGTSGAKNIQYF. The CDR3 nucleotides are TGCAGCGGGACGTCGGGGGCCAAAAACATTCAGTACTTC.

The chain combines TRBV2 with TRBJ2-2; tentatively, D is TRBD1 (5 bases). Deletions cut 3 bases from V and 7 bases from J, with 15 bases between. The CDR3 totals 15 residues. Germline CDR1 reads SNHLY; CDR2 reads FYNNEI. The DNA for the CDR3 is TGTGCCAGCAGTGATCGGGTCCAGGGCAGCGGGGAGCTGTTTTTT. It yields the protein CASSDRVQGSGELFF.

The V call is TRBV6-5, the J call TRBJ1-6; possible D gene TRBD1, 5 bases. V dropped 6 bases and J dropped 3 bases, with 9 bases sitting between them. The CDR3 has 14 residues. Germline CDR1 is MNHEY and CDR2 is SVGAGI. CDR3 bases: TGTGCCAGCAGCGGGGGTCTCTATAATTCACCCCTCCACTTT. Its translation: CASSGGLYNSPLHF.

The V call is TRBV28, the J call TRBJ2-1; 9 positions match TRBD2. The CDR3 extends over 14 amino acids. The junction had 8 bases not matched to a gene; V was cut back by 7 bases and J by 7 bases. From germline, CDR1 is MDHEN and CDR2 SYDVKM. For the CDR3, the DNA is TGTGCCAGCACCTTAGCGGGGGTTAGGAATGAGCAGTTCTTC. This codes for CASTLAGVRNEQFF.

The chain recombines TRBV19 with TRBJ1-1; tentative D call: TRBD1 (6 bases). V lost 8 bases and J 3 bases, leaving 16 bases between the germline ends. The CDR3 extends over 14 amino acids. The germline V gene encodes CDR1 LNHDA and CDR2 SQIVND (reference sequence). The DNA for the CDR3 is TGTGCCAGTGGGAATCAGGGGCTCGACACTGAAGCTTTCTTT. As protein: CASGNQGLDTEAFF.

The chain uses TRBV7-2 and TRBJ2-7; D unresolved. This CDR3 has 12 amino acids. V lost 2 bases and J 4 bases, leaving 6 bases between the germline ends. From germline, CDR1 is SGHTA and CDR2 FQGNSA. Here the CDR3 reads CASSLLEYEQYF. CDR3 bases: TGTGCCAGCAGCTTACTGGAGTACGAGCAGTACTTC.

The chain uses TRBV29-1 and TRBJ1-1, with D possibly being TRBD1 (5 bases). Germline loops: CDR1 SQVTM, CDR2 ANQGSEA. Trimming removed 5 bases from V and 5 bases from J, with 15 bases in between. This CDR3 region has 13 residues. CDR3 nucleotides: TGCAGCGTTTTCGGGACTGCGGGGACTGAAGCTTTCTTT. Protein product: CSVFGTAGTEAFF.

V gene TRBV5-6 combines with J gene TRBJ2-5; TRBD1 matches 8 bases. Germline CDR1 reads SGHDT; CDR2 reads YYEEEE. J gave up 11 bases and V 5 bases, and 17 bases lay outside the gene matches. The CDR3 runs to 15 residues. CDR3 residues: CASSERTGRPTPQYF. The CDR3 nucleotides are TGTGCCAGCAGTGAAAGGACAGGGCGCCCAACCCCACAGTACTTC.

V is TRBV9 and J is TRBJ2-6; no reliable D call. The CDR3 has 15 residues. The germline V gene has CDR1 SGDLS and CDR2 YYNGEE. With 6 bases removed from V and 0 bases from J, the gap between germline ends came to 10 bases. The CDR3 DNA reads TGTGCCAGCACCTCCATGAGCTCTGGGGCCAACGTCCTGACTTTC. Translated: CASTSMSSGANVLTF.

The V call is TRBV28, the J call TRBJ1-6; a weak D match, TRBD1 (6 bases). The V end lost 3 bases, the J end lost 10 bases, and 16 bases lay between the germline ends. Per the germline V gene, CDR1 is MDHEN and CDR2 is SYDVKM. The CDR3 is made up of 15 amino acids. CDR3 region: CASSLGEGGRSPLHF. The CDR3 bases are TGTGCCAGCAGTTTGGGGGAGGGGGGAAGATCACCCCTCCACTTT.

The chain has TRBV5-1 and TRBJ2-3; D gene unclear. Germline V gene data show CDR1 as SGHRS and CDR2 as YFSETQ. CDR3 length equals 14 residues. V was shortened by 0 bases and J by 5 bases, with 10 bases between the two germline ends. The CDR3 is CASSLDSQRDTQYF. CDR3 bases: TGCGCCAGCAGCTTGGACAGCCAACGAGATACGCAGTATTTT.

This sequence joins TRBV28 and TRBJ2-7; 7 bases match TRBD1. Germline CDR1 reads MDHEN; CDR2 reads SYDVKM. Unmatched junction bases numbered 10, after V lost 5 bases and J lost 3 bases. The CDR3 runs 15 residues. In DNA form, the CDR3 reads TGTGCCAGCAGTACCTCGACAGGGTGGTACTACGAGCAGTACTTC. Translated: CASSTSTGWYYEQYF.

This clone appeared a few times. The same CDR3 is also encoded by other DNA sequences in this sample. The chain couples TRBV7-2 to TRBJ2-5, with a possible D match to TRBD2 (6 bases). Germline loops: CDR1 SGHTA, CDR2 FQGNSA. The CDR3 consists of 16 residues. Trimming took off 5 bases at V and 0 bases at J, with 16 bases between the two ends. For the CDR3, the DNA is TGTGCCAGCAGCGGAAGACTAGAGAGGTACCAAGAGACCCAGTACTTC. This gives the protein CASSGRLERYQETQYF.